Below are 20 T cell receptor beta chains sequenced from a single sample in a study of monozygotic twins with inflammatory bowel disease (dated by TCRdb to between 2018 and 2021). The receptor library was made with 5' RACE. TCRdb shows the sequencer as Illumina HiSeq 2500. Following reprocessing of the reads by TCRdb, the data hold one row per CDR3 protein sequence and no DNA is available. The sample table on file contains 200,000 to 250,000 distinct CDR3 sequences. The ten biggest clones cover 7.7% of the sample. Sequencing was performed on blood. These receptors were collected from a human donor with ulcerative colitis or Crohn's disease, or a healthy co-twin of an affected twin (not recorded which).

The rearrangement uses TRBV11-2 and TRBJ1-1; TCRdb proposes TRBD1, but this gene call is untestable without DNA. Germline loops: CDR1 SGHAT, CDR2 FQNNGV. The CDR3 has 16 amino acids. The CDR3 here is CASSLGTLGPNTEAFF.

This chain joins TRBV7-2 and TRBJ2-3; TCRdb gives TRBD2 as the D gene, but with no DNA this cannot be confirmed. The CDR3 consists of 15 residues. Germline values: CDR1 SGHTA, CDR2 FQGNSA. CDR3 residues: CASSPQRGNSDTQYF.

This sequence joins TRBV3-1 and TRBJ2-7; TCRdb proposes TRBD1, but this gene call is untestable without DNA. Germline lookup yields CDR1 LGHDT and CDR2 YNNKEL (reference sequence). This CDR3 contains 16 residues. CDR3 residues: CASSQSGGHRTYEQYF.

This chain joins TRBV10-3 and TRBJ1-2. Germline V lookup: CDR1 ENHRY, CDR2 SYGVKD. The CDR3 loop spans 12 amino acids. The CDR3 loop reads CAISERTYGYTF.

The rearrangement uses TRBV7-2 and TRBJ1-1; TCRdb designates TRBD1, a call that cannot be tested without DNA. The germline CDR1 and CDR2 sequences are SGHTA and FQGNSA. The CDR3 consists of 16 residues. This chain's CDR3 is CASSLPTGGMNTEAFF.

V gene TRBV27 combines with J gene TRBJ1-1; TCRdb's D call, TRBD1, is unchecked because there is no DNA. Germline CDR1 reads MNHEY; CDR2 reads SMNVEV (reference sequence). The CDR3 consists of 15 residues. The chain's CDR3 is CASSFMGGSNTEAFF.

The CDR3: CASSLAMSSYEQYF. The chain employs TRBV5-1 and TRBJ2-7. This CDR3 spans 14 amino acids. Looked up from germline, CDR1 is SGHRS and CDR2 is YFSETQ. Full variable domain (missing parts from reference TRBV5-1 and TRBJ2-7): KAGVTQTPRYLIKTRGQQVTLSCSPISGHRSVSWYQQTPGQGLQFLFEYFSETQRNKGNFPGRFSGRQFSNSRSEMNVSTLELGDSALYLCASSLAMSSYEQYFGPGTRLTVT.

The chain recombines TRBV12-3 or TRBV12-4 with TRBJ2-3. The length of the CDR3 is 17 residues. The CDR3 sequence: CASSLHFGGTSTDMQYF.

The rearrangement uses TRBV7-2 and TRBJ1-3. Germline CDR1 SGHTA, CDR2 FQGNSA. CDR3 size: 13 residues. CDR3 amino acids: CASSFSAGNTIYF.

The chain couples TRBV4-3 to TRBJ1-2; the D call from TCRdb, TRBD1, cannot be confirmed without DNA. The germline V gene has CDR1 LGHNA and CDR2 YSLEER. The CDR3 consists of 12 residues. The CDR3 is CASSVQGRGYTF.

The CDR3 loop is CASSLGGQFSYEQYF. J is TRBJ2-7 and V is TRBV28; TCRdb's D call of TRBD1 is untestable without DNA. This CDR3 is built from 15 residues. CDR1 MDHEN and CDR2 SYDVKM come from the germline V gene.

The CDR3: CASQEFRVSPGELFF. This sequence joins TRBV5-1 and TRBJ2-2; the D gene TCRdb calls, TRBD1, cannot be checked with no DNA. CDR3 length: 15 residues. Germline CDR1 reads SGHRS; CDR2 reads YFSETQ.

This chain links TRBV7-3 with TRBJ2-2; there is no DNA to check the TCRdb D call of TRBD1. There are 16 residues in the CDR3. Germline CDR1 and CDR2: SGHTA and FQGTGA. The CDR3 reads CASSPEGGANTGELFF.

This chain joins TRBV5-1 and TRBJ2-1; the TCRdb call, TRBD1, lacks DNA for checking. The CDR3 sequence is 15 residues long. Germline V gene sequence: CDR1 SGHRS, CDR2 YFSETQ. This chain's CDR3 is CASSAPTSPYNEQFF. The full variable domain, rest sourced from reference TRBV5-1 and TRBJ2-1, is KAGVTQTPRYLIKTRGQQVTLSCSPISGHRSVSWYQQTPGQGLQFLFEYFSETQRNKGNFPGRFSGRQFSNSRSEMNVSTLELGDSALYLCASSAPTSPYNEQFFGPGTRLTVL.

The chain recombines TRBV24-1 with TRBJ1-2. The CDR3 sequence is 14 residues long. Looked up from germline, CDR1 is KGHDR and CDR2 is SFDVKD. CDR3 amino acids: CATSEPTVDYGYTF.

CDR3: CASSYGGMGTEAFF. The rearrangement links TRBV6-5 to TRBJ1-1. Germline CDR1 reads MNHEY; CDR2 reads SVGAGI. This CDR3 is built from 14 residues.

The V gene is TRBV28, the J gene TRBJ2-7; the TCRdb call, TRBD1, lacks DNA for checking. This CDR3 is 16 amino acids long. CDR1 MDHEN and CDR2 SYDVKM come from the germline V gene. The CDR3 protein is CASTRNDARGSNEQYF.

CDR3 sequence: CASSPGIRYNEQFF. This rearrangement joins TRBV28 to TRBJ2-1; there is no DNA to check the TCRdb D call of TRBD1. The CDR3 is made up of 14 amino acids. The germline gives CDR1 MDHEN, CDR2 SYDVKM.

J is TRBJ2-7 and V is TRBV5-4; there is no DNA to check the TCRdb D call of TRBD1. The CDR3 sequence is 14 residues long. Germline assignment: CDR1 SGHNT and CDR2 YYREEE (reference sequence). The CDR3 here is CASSSSYRIYEQYF. The whole variable domain, remainder taken from reference TRBV5-4 and TRBJ2-7, is ETGVTQSPTHLIKTRGQQVTLRCSSQSGHNTVSWYQQALGQGPQFIFQYYREEENGRGNFPPRFSGLQFPNYSSELNVNALELDDSALYLCASSSSYRIYEQYFGPGTRLTVT.

The genes are TRBV5-1 and TRBJ2-7; without DNA, the TCRdb call of TRBD1 cannot be checked. Germline loops: CDR1 SGHRS, CDR2 YFSETQ. The CDR3 is 15 amino acids. CDR3 sequence reads: CASSLARQETYEQYF.